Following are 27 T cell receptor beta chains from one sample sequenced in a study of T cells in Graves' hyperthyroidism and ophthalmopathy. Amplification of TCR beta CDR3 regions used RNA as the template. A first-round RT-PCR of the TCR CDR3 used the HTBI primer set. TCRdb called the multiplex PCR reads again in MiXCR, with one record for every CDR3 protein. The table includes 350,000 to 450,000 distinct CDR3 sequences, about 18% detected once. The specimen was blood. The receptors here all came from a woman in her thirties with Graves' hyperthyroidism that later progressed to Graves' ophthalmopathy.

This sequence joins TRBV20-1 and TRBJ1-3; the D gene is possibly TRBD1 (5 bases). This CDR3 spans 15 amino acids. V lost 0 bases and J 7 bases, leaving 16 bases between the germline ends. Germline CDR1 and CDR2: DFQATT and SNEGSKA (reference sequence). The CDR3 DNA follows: TGCAGTGCTAGAGATTGGAGGGCAGGGCATAACACCATATATTTT. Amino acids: CSARDWRAGHNTIYF.

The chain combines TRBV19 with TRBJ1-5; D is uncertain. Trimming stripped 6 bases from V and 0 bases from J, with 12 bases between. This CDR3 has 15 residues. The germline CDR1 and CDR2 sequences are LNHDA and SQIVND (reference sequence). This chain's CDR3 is CASRLSRDSNQPQHF. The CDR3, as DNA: TGTGCCAGTAGATTATCCCGGGATAGCAATCAGCCCCAGCATTTT.

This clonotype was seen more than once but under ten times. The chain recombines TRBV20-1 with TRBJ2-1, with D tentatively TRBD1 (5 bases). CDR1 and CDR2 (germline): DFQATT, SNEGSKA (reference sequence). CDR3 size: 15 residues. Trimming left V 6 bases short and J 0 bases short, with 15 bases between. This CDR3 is CSAKFAGNSYNEQFF. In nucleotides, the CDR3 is TGCAGTGCAAAATTCGCAGGGAACTCCTACAATGAGCAGTTCTTC.

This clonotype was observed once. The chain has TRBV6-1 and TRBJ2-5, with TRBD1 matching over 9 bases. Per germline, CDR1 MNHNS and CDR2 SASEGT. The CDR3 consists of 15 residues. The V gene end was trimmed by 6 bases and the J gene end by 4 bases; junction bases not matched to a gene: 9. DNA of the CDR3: TGTGCCAGCAGAAGGACAGGGGAAGGTCCAGAGACCCAGTACTTC. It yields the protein CASRRTGEGPETQYF.

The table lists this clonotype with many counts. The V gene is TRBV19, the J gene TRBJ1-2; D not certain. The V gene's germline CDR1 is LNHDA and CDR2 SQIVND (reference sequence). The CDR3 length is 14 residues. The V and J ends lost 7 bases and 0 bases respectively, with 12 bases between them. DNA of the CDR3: TGTGCCAGTACAAGGAAATTAACTAACTATGGCTACACCTTC. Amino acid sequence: CASTRKLTNYGYTF.

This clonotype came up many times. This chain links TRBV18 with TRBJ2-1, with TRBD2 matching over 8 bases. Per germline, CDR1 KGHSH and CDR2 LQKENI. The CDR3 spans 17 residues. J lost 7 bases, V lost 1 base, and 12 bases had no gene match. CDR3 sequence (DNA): TGTGCCAGCTCACCACGGGGCGGGGGGCCCCTAGAGAATGAGCAGTTCTTC. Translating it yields CASSPRGGGPLENEQFF.

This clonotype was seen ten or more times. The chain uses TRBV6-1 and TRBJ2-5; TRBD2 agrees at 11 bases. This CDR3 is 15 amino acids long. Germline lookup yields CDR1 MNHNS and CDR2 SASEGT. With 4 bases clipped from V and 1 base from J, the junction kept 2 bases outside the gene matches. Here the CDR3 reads CASSVTSGAQETQYF. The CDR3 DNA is TGTGCCAGCAGTGTGACTAGCGGGGCCCAAGAGACCCAGTACTTC.

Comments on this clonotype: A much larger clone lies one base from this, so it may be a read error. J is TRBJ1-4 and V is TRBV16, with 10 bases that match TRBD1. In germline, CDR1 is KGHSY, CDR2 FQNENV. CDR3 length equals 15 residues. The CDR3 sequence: CASGQGTGDYEKLFF. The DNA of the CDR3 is TGTGCCAGCGGCCAAGGGACAGGGGATTACGAAAAACTGTTTTTT.

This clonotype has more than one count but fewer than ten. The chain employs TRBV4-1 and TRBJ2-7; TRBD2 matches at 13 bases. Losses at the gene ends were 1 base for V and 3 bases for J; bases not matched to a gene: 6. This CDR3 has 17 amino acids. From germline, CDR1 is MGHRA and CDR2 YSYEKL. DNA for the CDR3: TGCGCCAGCAGCCAAGGCGTCGGACTAGCGGGAGTCTACGAGCAGTACTTC. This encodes CASSQGVGLAGVYEQYF.

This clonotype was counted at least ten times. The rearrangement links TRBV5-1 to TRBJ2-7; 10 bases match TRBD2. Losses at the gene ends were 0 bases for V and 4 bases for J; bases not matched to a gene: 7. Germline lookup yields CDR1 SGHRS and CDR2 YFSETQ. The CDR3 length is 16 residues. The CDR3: CASSLESSGSMYEQYF. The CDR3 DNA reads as TGCGCCAGCAGCTTGGAGTCTAGCGGGAGCATGTACGAGCAGTACTTC.

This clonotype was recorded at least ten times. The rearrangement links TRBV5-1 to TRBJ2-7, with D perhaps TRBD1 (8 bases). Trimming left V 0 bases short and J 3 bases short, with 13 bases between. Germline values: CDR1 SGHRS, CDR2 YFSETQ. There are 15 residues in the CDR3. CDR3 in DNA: TGCGCCAGCAGCTTGGAGACAGGGGAGGGCTACGAGCAGTACTTC. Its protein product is CASSLETGEGYEQYF.

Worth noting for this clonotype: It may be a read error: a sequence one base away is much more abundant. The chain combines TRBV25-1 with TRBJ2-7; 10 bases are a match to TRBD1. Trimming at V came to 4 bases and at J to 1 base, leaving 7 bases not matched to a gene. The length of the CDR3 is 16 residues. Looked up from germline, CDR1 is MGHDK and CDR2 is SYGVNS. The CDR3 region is CASSGPRDRGSYEQYF. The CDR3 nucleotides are TGTGCCAGCAGTGGCCCCCGGGACAGGGGTTCCTACGAGCAGTACTTC.

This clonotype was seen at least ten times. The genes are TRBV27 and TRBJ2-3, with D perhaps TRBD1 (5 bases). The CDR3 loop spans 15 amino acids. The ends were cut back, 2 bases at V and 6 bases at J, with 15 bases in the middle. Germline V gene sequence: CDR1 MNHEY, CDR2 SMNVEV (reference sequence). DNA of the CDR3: TGTGCCAGCAGTTTAAGTCCCCAGGGTCGGGATACGCAGTATTTT. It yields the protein CASSLSPQGRDTQYF.

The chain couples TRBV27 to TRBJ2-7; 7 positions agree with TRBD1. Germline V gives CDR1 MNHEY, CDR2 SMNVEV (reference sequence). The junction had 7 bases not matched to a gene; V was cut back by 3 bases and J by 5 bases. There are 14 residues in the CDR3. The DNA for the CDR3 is TGTGCCAGCAGTTTCGGACAGGTATCCCACGAGCAGTACTTC. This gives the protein CASSFGQVSHEQYF.

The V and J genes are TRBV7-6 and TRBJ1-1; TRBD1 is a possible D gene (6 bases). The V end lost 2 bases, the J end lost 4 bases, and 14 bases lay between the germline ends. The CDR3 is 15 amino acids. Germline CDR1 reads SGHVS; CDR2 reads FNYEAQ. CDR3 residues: CASSLSGARGTEAFF. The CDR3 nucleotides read TGTGCCAGCAGCTTATCAGGGGCTAGGGGCACTGAAGCTTTCTTT. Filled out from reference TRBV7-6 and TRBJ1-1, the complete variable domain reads GAGVSQSPRYKVTKRGQDVALRCDPISGHVSLYWYRQALGQGPEFLTYFNYEAQQDKSGLPNDRFSAERPEGSISTLTIQRTEQRDSAMYRCASSLSGARGTEAFFGQGTRLTVV.

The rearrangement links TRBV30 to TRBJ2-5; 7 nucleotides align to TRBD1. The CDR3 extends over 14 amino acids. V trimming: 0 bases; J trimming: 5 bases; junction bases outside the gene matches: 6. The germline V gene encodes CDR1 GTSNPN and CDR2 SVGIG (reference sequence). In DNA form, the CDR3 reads TGTGCCTGGAGTGTAACAGGGGTGATGGAGACCCAGTACTTC. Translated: CAWSVTGVMETQYF.

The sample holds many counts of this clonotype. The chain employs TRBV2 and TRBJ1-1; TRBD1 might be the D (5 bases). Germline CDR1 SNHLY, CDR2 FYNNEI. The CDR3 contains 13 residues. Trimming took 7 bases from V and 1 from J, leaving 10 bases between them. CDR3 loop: CASNRDRNTEAFF. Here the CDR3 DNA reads TGTGCCAGCAATCGCGACAGGAACACTGAAGCTTTCTTT.

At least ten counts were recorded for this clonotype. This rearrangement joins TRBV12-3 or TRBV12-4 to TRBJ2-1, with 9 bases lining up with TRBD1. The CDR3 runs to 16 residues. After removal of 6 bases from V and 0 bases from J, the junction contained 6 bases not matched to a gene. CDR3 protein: CASSPKQGASYNEQFF. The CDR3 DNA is TGTGCCAGCAGCCCTAAACAGGGGGCCTCCTACAATGAGCAGTTCTTC.

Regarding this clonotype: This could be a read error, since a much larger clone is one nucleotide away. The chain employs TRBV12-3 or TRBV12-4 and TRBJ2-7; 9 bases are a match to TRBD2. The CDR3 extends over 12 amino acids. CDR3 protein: CASTGTSYERYF. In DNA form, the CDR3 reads TGTGCCAGCACCGGGACTAGCTACGAGCGGTACTTC.

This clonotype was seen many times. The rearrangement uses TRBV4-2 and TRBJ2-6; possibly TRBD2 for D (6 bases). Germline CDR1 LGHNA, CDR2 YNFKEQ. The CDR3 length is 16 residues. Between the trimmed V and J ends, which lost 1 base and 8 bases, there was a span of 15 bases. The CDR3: CASSQGMMEGTNVLTF. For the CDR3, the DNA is TGTGCCAGCAGCCAAGGAATGATGGAGGGTACCAACGTCCTGACTTTC.

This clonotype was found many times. The CDR3 sequence is CASSLVGVAGGGLETQYF. CDR3 bases: TGTGCCAGCAGCCTAGTCGGGGTAGCGGGAGGTGGTTTAGAGACCCAGTACTTC. This chain connects TRBV11-2 to TRBJ2-5; 10 nucleotides line up with TRBD2. V shed 5 bases and J 4 bases; nucleotides not matched to a gene: 16. The CDR3 is 18 residues long. Germline V CDR1 and CDR2: SGHAT, FQNNGV.

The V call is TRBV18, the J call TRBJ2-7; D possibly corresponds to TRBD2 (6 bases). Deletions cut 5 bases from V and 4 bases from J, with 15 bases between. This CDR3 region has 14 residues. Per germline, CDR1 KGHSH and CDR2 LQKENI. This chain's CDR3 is CASSTTGGKYEQYF. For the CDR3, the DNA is TGTGCCAGCTCAACCACCGGGGGAAAATACGAGCAGTACTTC.

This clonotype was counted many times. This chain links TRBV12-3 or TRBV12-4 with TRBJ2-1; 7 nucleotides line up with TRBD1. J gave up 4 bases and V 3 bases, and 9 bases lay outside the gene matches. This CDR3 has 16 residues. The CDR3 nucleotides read TGTGCCAGCAGTTTGTTCCGGACAGGAGTTTACAATGAGCAGTTCTTC. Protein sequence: CASSLFRTGVYNEQFF.

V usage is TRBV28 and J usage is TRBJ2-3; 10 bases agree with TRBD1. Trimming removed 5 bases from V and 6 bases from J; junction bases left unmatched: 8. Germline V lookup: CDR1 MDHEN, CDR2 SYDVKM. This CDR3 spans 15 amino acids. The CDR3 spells CASSRTGQGTDTQYF. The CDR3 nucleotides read TGTGCCAGCAGTAGAACGGGACAGGGGACGGATACGCAGTATTTT.

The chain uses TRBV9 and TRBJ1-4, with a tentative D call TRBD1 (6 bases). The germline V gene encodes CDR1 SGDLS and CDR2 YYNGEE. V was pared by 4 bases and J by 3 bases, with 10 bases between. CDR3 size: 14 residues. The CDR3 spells CASSQGKSNEKLFF. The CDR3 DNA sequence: TGTGCCAGCAGCCAGGGGAAGTCTAATGAAAAACTGTTTTTT. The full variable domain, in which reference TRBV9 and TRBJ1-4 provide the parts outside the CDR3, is DSGVTQTPKHLITATGQRVTLRCSPRSGDLSVYWYQQSLDQGLQFLIQYYNGEERAKGNILERFSAQQFPDLHSELNLSSLELGDSALYFCASSQGKSNEKLFFGSGTQLSVL.

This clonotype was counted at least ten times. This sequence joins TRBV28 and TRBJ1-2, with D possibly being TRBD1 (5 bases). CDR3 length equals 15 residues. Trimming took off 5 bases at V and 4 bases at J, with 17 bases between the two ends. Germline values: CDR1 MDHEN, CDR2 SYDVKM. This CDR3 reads CASSPRQSRPYGYTF. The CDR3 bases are TGTGCCAGCAGTCCACGACAGAGCCGTCCCTATGGCTACACCTTC.

CDR3 loop: CASSSDRREAFF. CDR3 in DNA: TGTGCCAGCAGTTCGGACAGACGTGAAGCTTTCTTT. The V call is TRBV6-1, the J call TRBJ1-1; possibly TRBD1 for D (6 bases). This CDR3 comprises 12 residues. Germline V CDR1 and CDR2: MNHNS, SASEGT. Trimming cost V 5 bases and J 7 bases, with 11 bases left between them.